This T cell receptor (beta chain) originates from a study of T-cell memory formation after mild COVID-19. This clonotype was seen more than once but under ten times. The CDR3 contains 13 residues. The V and J ends lost 4 bases and 6 bases respectively, with 13 bases between them. Per the germline V gene, CDR1 is SGHTA and CDR2 is FQGNSA. TCRdb called the 5' RACE reads again in MiXCR, with one record for every CDR3 protein. The sample contains 300,000 or so distinct CDR3 sequences, 16% of which appear only once. Specimen: PBMCs or a T cell subset sorted from them (not recorded which). This chain links TRBV7-2 with TRBJ2-7; D may match TRBD1 or TRBD2 (5 bases each). This TCR derives from a man younger than 35 who had mild COVID-19 (a few samples of this study predate the infection). Cell type and time point are not known. CDR3: CASSSGTPVEQYF. For the CDR3, the DNA is TGTGCCAGCAGCTCCGGGACCCCCGTCGAGCAGTACTTC.